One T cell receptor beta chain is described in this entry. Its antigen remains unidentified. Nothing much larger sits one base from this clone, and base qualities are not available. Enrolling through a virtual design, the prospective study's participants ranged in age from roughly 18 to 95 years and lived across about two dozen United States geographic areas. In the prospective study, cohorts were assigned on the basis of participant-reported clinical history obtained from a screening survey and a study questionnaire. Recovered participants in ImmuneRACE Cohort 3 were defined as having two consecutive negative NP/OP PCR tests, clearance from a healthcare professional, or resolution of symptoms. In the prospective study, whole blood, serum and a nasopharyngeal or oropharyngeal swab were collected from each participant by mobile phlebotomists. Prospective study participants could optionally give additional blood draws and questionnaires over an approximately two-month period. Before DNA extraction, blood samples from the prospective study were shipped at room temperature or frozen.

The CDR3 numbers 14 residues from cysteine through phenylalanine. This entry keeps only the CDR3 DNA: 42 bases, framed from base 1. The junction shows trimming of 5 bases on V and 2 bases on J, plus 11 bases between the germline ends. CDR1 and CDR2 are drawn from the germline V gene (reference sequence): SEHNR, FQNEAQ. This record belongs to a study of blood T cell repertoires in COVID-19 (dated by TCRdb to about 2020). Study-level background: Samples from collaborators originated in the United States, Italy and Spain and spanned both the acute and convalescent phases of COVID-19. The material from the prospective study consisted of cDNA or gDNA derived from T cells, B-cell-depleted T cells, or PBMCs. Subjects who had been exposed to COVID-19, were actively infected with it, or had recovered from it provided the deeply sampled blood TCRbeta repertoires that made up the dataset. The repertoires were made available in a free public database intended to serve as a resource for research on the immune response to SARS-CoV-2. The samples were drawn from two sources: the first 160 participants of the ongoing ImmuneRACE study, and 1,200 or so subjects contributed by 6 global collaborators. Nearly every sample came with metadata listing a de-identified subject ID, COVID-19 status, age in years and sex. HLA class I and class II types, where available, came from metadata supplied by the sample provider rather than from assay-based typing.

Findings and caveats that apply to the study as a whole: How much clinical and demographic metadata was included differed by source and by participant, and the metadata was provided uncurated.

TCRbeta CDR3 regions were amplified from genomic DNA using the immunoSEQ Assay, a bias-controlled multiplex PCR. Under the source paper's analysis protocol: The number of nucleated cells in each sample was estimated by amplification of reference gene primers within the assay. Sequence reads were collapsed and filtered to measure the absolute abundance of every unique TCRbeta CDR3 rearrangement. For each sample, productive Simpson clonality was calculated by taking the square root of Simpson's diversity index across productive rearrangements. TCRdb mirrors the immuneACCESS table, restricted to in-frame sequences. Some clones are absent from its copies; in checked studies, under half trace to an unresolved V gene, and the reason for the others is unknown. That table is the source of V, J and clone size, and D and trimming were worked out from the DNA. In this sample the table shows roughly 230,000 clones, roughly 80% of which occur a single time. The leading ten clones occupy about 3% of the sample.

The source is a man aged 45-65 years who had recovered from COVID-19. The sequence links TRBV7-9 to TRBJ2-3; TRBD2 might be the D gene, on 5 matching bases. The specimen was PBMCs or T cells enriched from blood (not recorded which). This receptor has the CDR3 CASSPSGITDTQYF. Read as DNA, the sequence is TGTGCCAGCAGCCCGAGCGGAATCACAGATACGCAGTATTTT.